This T cell receptor beta chain is from a study of blood T cells in healthy people across ages. Points from the study as a whole: Donor CMV status was unknown, possibly confounding expanded clonotype changes.

Next came a second PCR, run for about 6 to 12 cycles, which used a sample-barcoded 5' primer along with a J-beta primer mix. From the 5' RACE reads, TCRdb called clonotypes with MiXCR, one entry per CDR3 protein. The sample contains 550,000 to 700,000 distinct CDR3 sequences, roughly 29% of which appear only once. This clonotype occurred many times. Its antigen remains unknown. The study recruited healthy Caucasian donors from Russia who were aged about 6 to 95. The draw of peripheral blood yielded approximately 10 milliliters from each donor. There are 14 residues in the CDR3. Per the germline V gene, CDR1 is SGHTA and CDR2 is FQGNSA.

Sequenced material: blood. The sequence came from a woman aged 70-85 years in good health. The rearrangement joins TRBV7-2 to TRBJ2-5, with 8 bases fitting TRBD1. TRBJ2-7 matches the DNA end more closely, so the J call is doubtful. CDR3 sequence: CASKTGTGTYEQYF. CDR3 coding DNA: TGTGCCAGCAAGACCGGGACAGGCACCTACGAGCAGTACTTC.